Presented here are 8 T cell receptor beta chains from one specimen sequenced in a study of early T cells in non-severe SARS-CoV-2 infection. TCRdb reanalysed the 5' RACE reads using MiXCR and keeps one entry per CDR3 protein. The sample lists approximately 60,000 distinct CDR3 sequences; roughly 12% were seen once. The sequencing sample was made of whole blood. The receptor source for this set is an adult who was a healthcare worker with PCR-confirmed SARS-CoV-2 infection or an uninfected control (not recorded which).

This clonotype was seen many times. V is TRBV20-1 and J is TRBJ2-1; 7 nucleotides match TRBD2. This CDR3 has 16 amino acids. V lost 5 bases to trimming and J lost 0 bases; unmatched junction nucleotides: 10. Germline V gene sequence: CDR1 DFQATT, CDR2 SNEGSKA (reference sequence). CDR3 sequence: CSALTRRGSSYNEQFF. The DNA for the CDR3 is TGCAGTGCTCTAACGCGGCGGGGGAGCTCCTACAATGAGCAGTTCTTC.

J is TRBJ2-7 and V is TRBV27; D unresolved. The CDR3 length is 14 residues. V was trimmed by 7 bases and J by 3 bases, leaving 16 bases between them. Germline V gene data show CDR1 as MNHEY and CDR2 as SMNVEV (reference sequence). CDR3 sequence: CASKKAHGRYEQYF. The CDR3 bases are TGTGCCAGCAAGAAGGCGCATGGGCGCTACGAGCAGTACTTC.

There are many counts of this clonotype. V is TRBV10-1 and J is TRBJ2-2, with TRBD1 identical over 8 bases. CDR3 length: 17 amino acids. The germline gives CDR1 WNHNN, CDR2 SYGVQD (reference sequence). Trimming took 2 bases from V and 7 from J; bases not matched to a gene: 12. The CDR3 loop is CASSEARDRTRGGELFF. The CDR3 DNA sequence: TGCGCCAGCAGTGAGGCCCGGGACAGGACCCGTGGCGGGGAGCTGTTTTTT.

This clonotype showed up many times. This chain uses TRBV5-5 with TRBJ1-1; no clear D gene. Germline V CDR1 and CDR2: SGHKS, YYEKEE (reference sequence). The CDR3 spans 15 residues. Trimming removed 3 bases from V and 1 base from J, with 13 bases in between. DNA of the CDR3: TGTGCCAGCAGCTGGGGTGGCTTCGGGAACACTGAAGCTTTCTTT. It encodes CASSWGGFGNTEAFF.

This clonotype has ten or more counts. The chain uses TRBV12-3 or TRBV12-4 and TRBJ2-7; TRBD1 aligns across 7 bases. The CDR3 extends over 14 amino acids. J gave up 0 bases and V 6 bases, and 5 bases lay outside the gene matches. The CDR3 protein is CASSRDSYSYEQYF. DNA of the CDR3: TGTGCCAGCAGCCGGGACAGCTACTCCTACGAGCAGTACTTC.

This clonotype was counted at least ten times. The chain links TRBV12-5 to TRBJ2-7; 14 bases agree with TRBD2. CDR1 and CDR2 (germline): LGHNT, FRNRAP. The CDR3 length is 15 residues. The V and J ends lost 6 bases and 9 bases, in that order; junction bases with no gene match: 10. In DNA, the CDR3 is TGTGCTAGTGGATCCGGACTAGCGGGGGGCTCTGGGCAGTACTTC. Residues: CASGSGLAGGSGQYF.

A few counts support this clonotype. The chain combines TRBV29-1 with TRBJ1-4; possible D gene TRBD1, 6 bases. The V and J ends lost 1 base and 6 bases respectively, with 9 bases between them. The CDR3 has 13 amino acids. Germline V CDR1 and CDR2: SQVTM, ANQGSEA. The CDR3 region has the DNA TGCAGCGTTGAAGGGGGGGCGGATGAAAAACTGTTTTTT. Protein: CSVEGGADEKLFF.

The CDR3: CASSSGTGAYNEQFF. Written as DNA, the CDR3 is TGTGCCAGCAGCTCCGGGACAGGGGCCTACAATGAGCAGTTCTTC. The rearrangement uses TRBV5-5 and TRBJ2-1; 10 bases fit TRBD1. Germline V gene lookup returns CDR1 SGHKS and CDR2 YYEKEE (reference sequence). The CDR3 totals 15 residues. With V trimmed by 3 bases and J by 2 bases, 2 bases remained unmatched.